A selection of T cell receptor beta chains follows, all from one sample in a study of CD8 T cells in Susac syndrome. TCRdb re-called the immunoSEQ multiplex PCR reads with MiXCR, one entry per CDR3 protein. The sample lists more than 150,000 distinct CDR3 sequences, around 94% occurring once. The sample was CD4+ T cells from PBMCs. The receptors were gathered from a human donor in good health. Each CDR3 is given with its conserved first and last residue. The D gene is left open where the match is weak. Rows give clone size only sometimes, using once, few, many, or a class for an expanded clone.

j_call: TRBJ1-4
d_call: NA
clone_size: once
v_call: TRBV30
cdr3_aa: CAWTGTTNEKLFF
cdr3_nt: TGTGCCTGGACCGGGACGACAAATGAAAAACTGTTTTTT

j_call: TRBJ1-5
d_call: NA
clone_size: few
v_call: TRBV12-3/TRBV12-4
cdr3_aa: CASSFDNQPQHF
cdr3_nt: TGTGCCAGCAGTTTTGACAATCAGCCCCAGCATTTT

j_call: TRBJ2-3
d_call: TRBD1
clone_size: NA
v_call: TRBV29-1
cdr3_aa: CSVGGQAGQTSTDTQYF
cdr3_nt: TGCAGCGTTGGCGGACAGGCGGGCCAAACTAGCACAGATACGCAGTATTTT

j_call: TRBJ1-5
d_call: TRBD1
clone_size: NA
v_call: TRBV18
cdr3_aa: CASSPDRANSSPQHF
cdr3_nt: TGTGCCAGCTCGCCGGACAGGGCCAATTCTTCGCCCCAGCATTTT

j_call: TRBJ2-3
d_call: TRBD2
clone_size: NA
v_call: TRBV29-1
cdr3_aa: CSVQLAGGSTDTQYF
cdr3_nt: TGCAGCGTTCAACTAGCGGGGGGGAGCACAGATACGCAGTATTTT

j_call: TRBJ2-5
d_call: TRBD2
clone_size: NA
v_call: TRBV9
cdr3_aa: CASSGGTSGGQATQYF
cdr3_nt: TGTGCCAGCAGCGGAGGGACTAGCGGGGGACAAGCGACCCAGTACTTC

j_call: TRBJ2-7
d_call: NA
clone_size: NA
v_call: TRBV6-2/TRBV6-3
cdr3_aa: CASSHPARREQYF
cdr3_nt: TGTGCCAGCAGTCACCCGGCTAGGCGAGAGCAGTACTTC

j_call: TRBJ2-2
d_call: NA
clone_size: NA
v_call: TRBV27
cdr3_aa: CASSRGQNTGELFF
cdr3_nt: TGTGCCAGCAGCCGAGGACAGAACACCGGGGAGCTGTTTTTT

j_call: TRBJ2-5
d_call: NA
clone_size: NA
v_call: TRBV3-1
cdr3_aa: CASSLRGGREETQYF
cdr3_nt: TGTGCCAGCAGCCTCCGCGGGGGCCGGGAGGAGACCCAGTACTTC

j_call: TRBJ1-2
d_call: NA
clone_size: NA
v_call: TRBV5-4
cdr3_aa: CASSLGAGANYGYTF
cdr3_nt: TGTGCCAGCAGCTTGGGGGCGGGGGCTAACTATGGCTACACCTTC